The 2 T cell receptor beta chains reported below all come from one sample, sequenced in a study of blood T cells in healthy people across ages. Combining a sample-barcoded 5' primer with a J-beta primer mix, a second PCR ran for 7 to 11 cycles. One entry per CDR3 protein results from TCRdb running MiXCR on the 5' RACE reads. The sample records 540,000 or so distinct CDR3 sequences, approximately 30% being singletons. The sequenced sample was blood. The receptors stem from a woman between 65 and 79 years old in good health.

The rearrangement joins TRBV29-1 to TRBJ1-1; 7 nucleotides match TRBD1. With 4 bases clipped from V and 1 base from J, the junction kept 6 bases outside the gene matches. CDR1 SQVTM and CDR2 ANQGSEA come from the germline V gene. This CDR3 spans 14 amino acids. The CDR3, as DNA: TGCAGCGTTGCCCGACAGGGAGCGAACACTGAAGCTTTCTTT. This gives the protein CSVARQGANTEAFF.

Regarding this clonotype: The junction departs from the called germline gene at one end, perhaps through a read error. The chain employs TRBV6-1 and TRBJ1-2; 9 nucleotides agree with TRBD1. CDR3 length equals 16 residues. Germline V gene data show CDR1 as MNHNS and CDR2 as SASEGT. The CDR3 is CASSEAGTGRTYGYTF. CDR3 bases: TGTGCCAGCAGCGAAGCCGGGACAGGGAGGACTTATGGCTACACCTTC.